The 20 T cell receptor beta chains below were found in one sample sequenced in a study of beta chain features in type 1 diabetes. Study-wide points: People with Type 1 diabetes carried modestly yet significantly shorter TCRB CDR3s in all four CD4+ subsets.

These receptors have no identified antigens. TCRB transcripts that were expressed got sequenced, as all of the isolated RNA had been reverse transcribed. Assay used: immunoSEQ multiplex PCR; TCRdb lists only in-frame clones, some missing. Among around 45,000 clones listed, 35% to 55% were seen once. The material sequenced was stem cell memory CD4+ T cells from blood. All receptors derive from a man aged 25 to 45 with type 1 diabetes.

The V call is TRBV7-2, the J call TRBJ2-3; D may be TRBD2 (5 bases). Germline V gene lookup returns CDR1 SGHTA and CDR2 FQGNSA. Trimming removed 5 bases from V and 8 bases from J, with 17 bases in between. The CDR3 sequence is 14 residues long. In nucleotides, the CDR3 is TGTGCCAGCAGCCCGGACTGGAGGTCGGGTACGCAGTATTTT. It codes for CASSPDWRSGTQYF.

This clone has only a few counts. This chain connects TRBV6-5 to TRBJ2-7; D perhaps matches TRBD2 (6 bases). With 8 bases removed from V and 4 bases from J, the gap between germline ends came to 6 bases. Germline values: CDR1 MNHEY, CDR2 SVGAGI. CDR3 size: 10 residues. The CDR3 is CASGGYEQYF. The DNA for the CDR3 is TGTGCCAGCGGGGGGTACGAGCAGTACTTC.

This clone was seen only a few times. The chain couples TRBV9 to TRBJ2-3; possibly TRBD2 for D (5 bases). The CDR3 spans 12 residues. V was pared by 3 bases and J by 10 bases, with 12 bases between. Germline CDR1 SGDLS, CDR2 YYNGEE. The CDR3 coding sequence is TGTGCCAGCAGCGACCCTAGCAAAGCGCAGTATTTT. Translation: CASSDPSKAQYF.

This clone was counted a few times. The J gene is TRBJ2-7, the V gene TRBV6-5; TRBD2 matches 14 bases. The CDR3 runs 16 residues. Germline V gives CDR1 MNHEY, CDR2 SVGAGI. J lost 2 bases, V lost 4 bases, and 4 bases had no gene match. CDR3 coding DNA: TGTGCCAGCAGTTTCCTGACTAGCGGGAGGGCCTACGAGCAGTACTTC. It specifies CASSFLTSGRAYEQYF.

The chain uses TRBV11-3 and TRBJ2-7, with 8 bases matching TRBD1. After removal of 4 bases from V and 2 bases from J, the junction contained 4 bases not matched to a gene. This CDR3 is built from 14 residues. CDR1 is SGHNT and CDR2 is YENEEA in the germline V gene. The CDR3 nucleotides are TGTGCCAGCAGCTCCCAGGGGGCCCCCTACGAGCAGTACTTC. This translates into CASSSQGAPYEQYF.

V is TRBV6-5 and J is TRBJ2-3, with D tentatively TRBD2 (6 bases). The CDR3 runs 15 residues. The V and J ends lost 0 bases and 3 bases respectively, with 10 bases between them. CDR1 is MNHEY, CDR2 SVGAGI, per germline. The chain's CDR3 is CASSYSGRETDTQYF. CDR3 nucleotide sequence: TGTGCCAGCAGTTACTCGGGCCGGGAGACAGATACGCAGTATTTT.

The gene calls are TRBV29-1 and TRBJ2-1, with 11 nucleotides matching TRBD2. Losses at the gene ends were 6 bases for V and 4 bases for J; bases not matched to a gene: 8. The germline V gene has CDR1 SQVTM and CDR2 ANQGSEA. This CDR3 comprises 15 residues. CDR3 region: CSVRDSGRVYNEQFF. DNA of the CDR3: TGCAGCGTCAGGGATAGCGGGAGGGTGTACAATGAGCAGTTCTTC.

This chain links TRBV28 with TRBJ2-1; a possible D gene is TRBD2 (6 bases). The CDR3 extends over 15 amino acids. V lost 2 bases to trimming and J lost 1 base, with 9 bases between them. CDR1 and CDR2 from the germline V gene are MDHEN and SYDVKM. The DNA of the CDR3 is TGTGCCAGCAGTTTACGACTAGGATCCTACAATGAGCAGTTCTTC. Its translation: CASSLRLGSYNEQFF.

The chain is built from TRBV10-3 and TRBJ1-1; tentative D call: TRBD1 (5 bases). CDR1 and CDR2 (germline): ENHRY, SYGVKD. The CDR3 is 14 amino acids. Trimming pared 3 bases from V and 1 base from J, leaving 9 bases between. The CDR3 sequence: CAISEQEKNTEAFF. The CDR3, as DNA: TGTGCCATCAGTGAACAGGAAAAGAACACTGAAGCTTTCTTT.

This clone occurred a few times. The chain uses TRBV29-1 and TRBJ1-1; D is unresolved. This CDR3 region has 15 residues. Between the trimmed V and J ends, which lost 4 bases and 0 bases, there was a span of 15 bases. The germline V gene encodes CDR1 SQVTM and CDR2 ANQGSEA. The CDR3 loop reads CSVVPGPSMNTEAFF. DNA of the CDR3: TGCAGCGTTGTCCCGGGTCCCTCAATGAACACTGAAGCTTTCTTT.

This chain joins TRBV5-4 and TRBJ2-3; weak D call: TRBD2 (7 bases). The CDR3 covers 15 residues. Germline V gives CDR1 SGHNT, CDR2 YYREEE (reference sequence). Trimming cost V 4 bases and J 5 bases, with 17 bases left between them. CDR3 residues: CASSPRGGGEDTQYF. The CDR3 coding sequence is TGTGCCAGCAGCCCCCGAGGGGGAGGGGAAGATACGCAGTATTTT.

The V call is TRBV6-6, the J call TRBJ2-1; 9 nucleotides line up with TRBD1. In germline, CDR1 is MNHNY, CDR2 SVGAGI (reference sequence). V was clipped by 7 bases and J by 6 bases; unmatched bases: 7. The CDR3 has 14 amino acids. CDR3 loop: CASTRGQGLNEQFF. As DNA, the CDR3 is TGTGCCAGCACCAGGGGACAGGGCCTCAATGAGCAGTTCTTC.

In this sample, this clone turned up once. The chain has TRBV7-8 and TRBJ2-1; the match to TRBD1 covers 9 bases. V shed 4 bases, J shed 2 bases, and the junction held 3 bases outside the gene matches. CDR3 length equals 15 residues. The germline V gene encodes CDR1 SGHVS and CDR2 FQNEAQ. CDR3 sequence reads: CASSSRDRAYNEQFF. CDR3 coding DNA: TGTGCCAGCAGCTCTCGGGACAGGGCCTACAATGAGCAGTTCTTC.

The V and J genes are TRBV19 and TRBJ2-1, with TRBD2 as a possible D gene (6 bases). V gave up 6 bases and J gave up 4 bases, with 16 bases separating them. CDR1 and CDR2 from the germline V gene are LNHDA and SQIVND (reference sequence). The CDR3 consists of 15 residues. The DNA for the CDR3 is TGTGCCAGTAGATTAGGAGGGAGTTGGTACAATGAGCAGTTCTTC. This translates into CASRLGGSWYNEQFF. The entire variable domain, with the rest obtained from reference TRBV19 and TRBJ2-1, is as follows: DGGITQSPKYLFRKEGQNVTLSCEQNLNHDAMYWYRQDPGQGLRLIYYSQIVNDFQKGDIAEGYSVSREKKESFPLTVTSAQKNPTAFYLCASRLGGSWYNEQFFGPGTRLTVL.

In this sample, this clone turned up a few times. The rearrangement links TRBV5-1 to TRBJ1-1; D possibly corresponds to TRBD1 (6 bases). Per the germline V gene, CDR1 is SGHRS and CDR2 is YFSETQ. The length of the CDR3 is 13 residues. V was clipped by 2 bases and J by 5 bases, with 10 bases between them. The CDR3 DNA is TGCGCCAGCAGCTTACAGGGTTATACTGAAGCTTTCTTT. Residues: CASSLQGYTEAFF.

The chain links TRBV18 to TRBJ1-5; D remains ambiguous. Trimming took 3 bases from V and 6 from J, leaving 6 bases between them. The CDR3 sequence is 12 residues long. The germline V gene encodes CDR1 KGHSH and CDR2 LQKENI. The CDR3 protein is CASSPPGQPQHF. The DNA for the CDR3 is TGTGCCAGCTCACCTCCCGGTCAGCCCCAGCATTTT.

The genes are TRBV7-3 and TRBJ2-5, with a tentative D call TRBD1 (6 bases). Germline V gene sequence: CDR1 SGHTA, CDR2 FQGTGA. The CDR3 is 14 residues long. The V and J ends lost 4 bases and 5 bases respectively, with 14 bases between them. CDR3 nucleotide sequence: TGTGCCAGCAGCTCCACAGGGATGGGGGAGACCCAGTACTTC. Its translation: CASSSTGMGETQYF.

The chain links TRBV19 to TRBJ1-5, with D tentatively TRBD1 (5 bases). This CDR3 is built from 16 residues. The germline V gene encodes CDR1 LNHDA and CDR2 SQIVND (reference sequence). V lost 6 bases and J lost 0, with 15 bases in between. CDR3 sequence reads: CASSWDGTASNQPQHF. DNA for the CDR3: TGTGCCAGTAGCTGGGATGGGACTGCTAGCAATCAGCCCCAGCATTTT. The variable domain in full, with the rest retrieved from reference TRBV19 and TRBJ1-5, is DGGITQSPKYLFRKEGQNVTLSCEQNLNHDAMYWYRQDPGQGLRLIYYSQIVNDFQKGDIAEGYSVSREKKESFPLTVTSAQKNPTAFYLCASSWDGTASNQPQHFGDGTRLSIL.

This clone was found a few times. The chain joins TRBV9 to TRBJ2-3; 15 bases line up with TRBD2. J gave up 6 bases and V 2 bases, and 10 bases lay outside the gene matches. CDR1 is SGDLS and CDR2 is YYNGEE in the germline V gene. CDR3 length: 18 residues. CDR3 coding DNA: TGTGCCAGCAGCGTCTACTCCGGGACTAGCGGGAGGTGGGATACGCAGTATTTT. Translated: CASSVYSGTSGRWDTQYF.

This clone was detected only a few times. This chain joins TRBV19 and TRBJ2-1, with 10 bases fitting TRBD2. This CDR3 contains 14 residues. Trimming cost V 4 bases and J 9 bases; bases outside gene matches: 6. Per germline, CDR1 LNHDA and CDR2 SQIVND (reference sequence). The CDR3 region is CASSRASGSPEQFF. CDR3 nucleotides: TGTGCCAGTAGTAGGGCTAGCGGGAGTCCTGAGCAGTTCTTC.